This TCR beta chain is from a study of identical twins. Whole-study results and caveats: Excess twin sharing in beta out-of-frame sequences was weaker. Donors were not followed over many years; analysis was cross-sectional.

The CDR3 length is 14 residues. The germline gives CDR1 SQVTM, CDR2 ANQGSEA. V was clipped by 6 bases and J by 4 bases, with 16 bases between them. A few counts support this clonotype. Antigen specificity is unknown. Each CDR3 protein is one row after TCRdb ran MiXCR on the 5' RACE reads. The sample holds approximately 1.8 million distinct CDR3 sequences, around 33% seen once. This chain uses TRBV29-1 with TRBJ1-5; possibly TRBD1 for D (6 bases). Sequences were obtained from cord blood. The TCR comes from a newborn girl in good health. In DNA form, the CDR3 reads TGCAGCGTCCGGGACCAGGGGCGTAATCAGCCCCAGCATTTT. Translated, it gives CSVRDQGRNQPQHF.